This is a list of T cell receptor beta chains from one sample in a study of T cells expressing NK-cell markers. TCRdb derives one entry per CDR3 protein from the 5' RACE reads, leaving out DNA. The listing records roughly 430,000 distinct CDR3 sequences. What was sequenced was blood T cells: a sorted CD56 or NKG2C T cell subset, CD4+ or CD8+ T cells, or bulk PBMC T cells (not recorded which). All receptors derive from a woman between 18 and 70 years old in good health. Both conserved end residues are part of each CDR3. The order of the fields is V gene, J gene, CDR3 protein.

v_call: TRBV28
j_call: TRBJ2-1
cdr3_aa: CAAGQGAHNEQFF

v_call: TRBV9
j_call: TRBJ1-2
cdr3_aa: CASSAWDTLKAGYGYTF

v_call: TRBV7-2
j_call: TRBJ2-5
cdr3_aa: CASSSYRQETQYF

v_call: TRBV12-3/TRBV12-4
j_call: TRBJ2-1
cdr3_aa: CASSLSPALRLVQFF

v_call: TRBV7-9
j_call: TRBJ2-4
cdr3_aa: CASSLVGTTENIQYF

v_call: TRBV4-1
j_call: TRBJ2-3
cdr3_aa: CASSQAQGGSDTQYF

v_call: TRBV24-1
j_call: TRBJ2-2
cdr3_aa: CATSDGGSPDGDTGELFF

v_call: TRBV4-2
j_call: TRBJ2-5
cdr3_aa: CASSQAGGTQETQYF

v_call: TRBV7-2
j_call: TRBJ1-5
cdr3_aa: CASSAEEGPYQPQHF

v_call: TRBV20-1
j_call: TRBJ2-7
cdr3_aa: CSARALGSAYEQYF

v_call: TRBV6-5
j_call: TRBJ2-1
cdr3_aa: CASSLRQGALNEQFF

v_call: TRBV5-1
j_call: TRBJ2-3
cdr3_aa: CASSLGTSGATDTQYF

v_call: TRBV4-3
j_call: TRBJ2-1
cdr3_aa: CASSQAGQVPYNEQFF

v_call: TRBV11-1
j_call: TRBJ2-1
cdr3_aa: CASSLSRSGRGNLNEQFF

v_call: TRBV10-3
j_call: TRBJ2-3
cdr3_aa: CAIEAGGTDTQYF

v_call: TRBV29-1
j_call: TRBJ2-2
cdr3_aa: CSVGGVNTGELFF

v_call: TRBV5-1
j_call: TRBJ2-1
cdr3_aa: CASSFPGLASNEQFF

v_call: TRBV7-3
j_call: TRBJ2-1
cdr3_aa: CASSHSPGTGYEQFF

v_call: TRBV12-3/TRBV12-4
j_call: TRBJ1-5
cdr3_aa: CASSKDLGRITYSNQPQHF

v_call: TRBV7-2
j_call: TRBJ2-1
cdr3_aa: CASSFGGGHEQFF

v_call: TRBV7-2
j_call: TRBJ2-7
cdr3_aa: CASSDVSYEQYF

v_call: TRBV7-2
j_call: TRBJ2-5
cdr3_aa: CASSPGVVRGLFETQYF

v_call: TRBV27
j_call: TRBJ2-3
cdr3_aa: CASSLIKTSAGDTQYF

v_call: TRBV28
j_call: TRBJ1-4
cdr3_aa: CASSLLQGGQFSEKLFF

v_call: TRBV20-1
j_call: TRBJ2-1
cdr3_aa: CSVREGGTYNEQFF

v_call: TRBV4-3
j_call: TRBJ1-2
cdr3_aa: CASSQQQGLLGGYTF

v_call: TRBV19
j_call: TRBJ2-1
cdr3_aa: CASSIEAGTVYNEQFF

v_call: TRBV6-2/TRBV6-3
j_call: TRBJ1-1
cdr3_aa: CASRPHLENTEAFF

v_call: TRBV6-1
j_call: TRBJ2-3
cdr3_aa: CASRGLAPADTQYF

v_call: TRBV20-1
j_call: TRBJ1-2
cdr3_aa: CSAGTPGQGYGYTF

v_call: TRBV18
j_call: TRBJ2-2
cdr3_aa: CASKQGRNTGELFF

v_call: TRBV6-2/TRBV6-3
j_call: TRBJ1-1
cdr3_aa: CASSPYGEAFF

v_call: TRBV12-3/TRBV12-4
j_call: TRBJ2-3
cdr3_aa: CASSLRGVTGPRDTQYF

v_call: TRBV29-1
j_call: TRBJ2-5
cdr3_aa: CSVDRSGRVSETQYF

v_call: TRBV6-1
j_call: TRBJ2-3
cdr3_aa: CASSENRGTDTQYF

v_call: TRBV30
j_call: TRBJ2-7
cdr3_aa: CAWSVQGSPSYEQYF

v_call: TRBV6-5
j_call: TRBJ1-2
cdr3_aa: CASSYRVAGASYGYTF

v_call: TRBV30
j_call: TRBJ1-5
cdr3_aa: CAWSRQGNQPQYF

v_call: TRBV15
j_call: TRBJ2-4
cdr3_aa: CATSRDLGTDLAKNIQYF

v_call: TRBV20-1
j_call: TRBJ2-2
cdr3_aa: CSASPSGGFTGELFF

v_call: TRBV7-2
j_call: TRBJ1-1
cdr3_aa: CASSSGRHTEAFF

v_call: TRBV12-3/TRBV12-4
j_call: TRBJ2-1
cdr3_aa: CASSFAQSYNEQFF

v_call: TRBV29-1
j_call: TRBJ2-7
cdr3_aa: CSVVPLPRTGASYEQYF

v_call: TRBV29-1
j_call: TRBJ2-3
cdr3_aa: CSVVAGGPDTQYF

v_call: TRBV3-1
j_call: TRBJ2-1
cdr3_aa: CASSQGILPNFYNEQFF

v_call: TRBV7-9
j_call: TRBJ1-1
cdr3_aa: CASSFHTGMNTEAFF

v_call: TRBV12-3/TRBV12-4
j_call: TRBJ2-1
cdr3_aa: CASSRPSGSYNEQFF

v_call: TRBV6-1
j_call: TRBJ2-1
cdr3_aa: CASRDPRVVRGNEQFF

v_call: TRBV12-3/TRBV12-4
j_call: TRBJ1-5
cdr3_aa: CASSTGQGRNQPQHF